Below are 13 T cell receptor beta chains sequenced from a single sample in a study of read filtering for tumor transcriptome and immune sequencing. From roughly 0.4 ug of RNA, a library with molecular barcoded alpha/delta and beta/gamma adaptors was made. Via MiXCR, TCRdb re-called the reads, giving one row per CDR3 protein. The sample includes about 46,000 distinct CDR3 sequences, approximately 19% of them seen just once. Input material: a population of CD138-negative cells sorted from bone marrow. The receptors here all came from a donor at least 40 years old with multiple myeloma.

This clonotype has ten or more counts. The V call is TRBV30, the J call TRBJ2-5; D tentatively fits TRBD1 or TRBD2 (6 bases each). Germline V gene lookup returns CDR1 GTSNPN and CDR2 SVGIG (reference sequence). This CDR3 is built from 16 residues. Between the trimmed V and J ends, which lost 0 bases and 5 bases, there was a span of 19 bases. The CDR3 reads CAWSVSWGAGGETQYF. CDR3 DNA: TGTGCCTGGAGTGTCTCTTGGGGGGCAGGCGGGGAGACCCAGTACTTC. Full variable domain (missing parts from reference TRBV30 and TRBJ2-5): SQTIHQWPATLVQPVGSPLSLECTVEGTSNPNLYWYRQAAGRGLQLLFYSVGIGQISSEVPQNLSASRPQDRQFILSSKKLLLSDSGFYLCAWSVSWGAGGETQYFGPGTRLLVL.

This sequence joins TRBV11-2 and TRBJ1-1; D is unclear. The V end lost 1 base, the J end lost 1 base, and 7 bases lay between the germline ends. The CDR3 covers 14 residues. The germline V gene has CDR1 SGHAT and CDR2 FQNNGV. CDR3 nucleotides: TGTGCCAGCAGCTTAGTCACGGCGAACACTGAAGCTTTCTTT. Amino acids: CASSLVTANTEAFF.

A single count supports this clonotype. This may be a read error: a much more frequent sequence differs by one nucleotide. CDR3 sequence reads: CASGSKTVGLAGAVDTQYF. The CDR3 DNA reads as TGTGCCAGCGGCTCCAAAACCGTAGGACTAGCGGGAGCAGTAGATACGCAGTATTTT. This chain links TRBV7-9 with TRBJ2-3, with TRBD2 matching over 13 bases. Germline V gives CDR1 SEHNR, CDR2 FQNEAQ (reference sequence). Unmatched junction bases numbered 19, after V lost 8 bases and J lost 5 bases. This CDR3 spans 19 amino acids.

About this clonotype: An end of the junction does not agree with germline; a read error may underlie this. This sequence joins TRBV5-1 and TRBJ2-1, with D perhaps matching TRBD2 (6 bases). The CDR3 is 17 amino acids. The germline V gene encodes CDR1 SGHRS and CDR2 YFSETQ. CDR3 region: CASSGTGTVGLYNELFF. The CDR3 DNA reads TGCGCCAGCAGCGGGACTGGGACTGTGGGCCTCTACAATGAGCTGTTCTTC.

This clonotype has at least ten counts. The chain employs TRBV20-1 and TRBJ2-7; 9 bases line up with TRBD2. J lost 2 bases, V lost 1 base, and 6 bases had no gene match. Germline V gene lookup returns CDR1 DFQATT and CDR2 SNEGSKA (reference sequence). The CDR3 covers 15 residues. The DNA of the CDR3 is TGCAGTGCTAGAGCGCCTAGCGGGGCCCCCTACGAGCAGTACTTC. This translates into CSARAPSGAPYEQYF.

This clonotype was observed many times. CDR3 bases: TGTGCCAGCAGCCACTGGGGGAATTCACCCCTCCACTTT. Amino acids: CASSHWGNSPLHF. The chain joins TRBV14 to TRBJ1-6, with D possibly being TRBD1 (5 bases). There are 13 residues in the CDR3. V shed 3 bases and J shed 7 bases, with 7 bases lying between them. The germline gives CDR1 SGHDN, CDR2 FVKESK.

The CDR3 reads CATSDSGTGRETQYF. The CDR3 DNA sequence: TGTGCCACCAGTGATTCCGGGACAGGGCGTGAGACCCAGTACTTC. The chain combines TRBV24-1 with TRBJ2-5, with 9 bases aligning to TRBD1. The CDR3 covers 15 residues. Trimming cost V 2 bases and J 5 bases; bases outside gene matches: 5. Germline lookup yields CDR1 KGHDR and CDR2 SFDVKD.

The chain employs TRBV3-1 and TRBJ1-2; TRBD1 aligns across 9 bases. Germline assignment: CDR1 LGHDT and CDR2 YNNKEL (reference sequence). The CDR3 has 15 residues. Losses at the gene ends were 9 bases for V and 4 bases for J; bases not matched to a gene: 12. CDR3 sequence (DNA): TGTGCCAGTAGGTCCGGGACAGGGATCCGCTATGGCTACACCTTC. It encodes CASRSGTGIRYGYTF.

This clonotype came up many times. The gene calls are TRBV5-1 and TRBJ2-2; 10 bases are a match to TRBD1. The CDR3 totals 15 residues. CDR1 is SGHRS, CDR2 YFSETQ, per germline. V dropped 4 bases and J dropped 2; count of bases not matched to a gene: 2. The CDR3 here is CASSGTGANTGELFF. CDR3 nucleotides: TGCGCCAGCAGCGGGACAGGGGCCAACACCGGGGAGCTGTTTTTT.

The sample holds many counts of this clonotype. The chain recombines TRBV20-1 with TRBJ2-7, with TRBD1 matching 9 bases. V lost 1 base and J lost 3; bases outside the gene matches: 1. This CDR3 contains 13 residues. The germline CDR1 and CDR2 sequences are DFQATT and SNEGSKA (reference sequence). The CDR3 DNA reads as TGCAGTGCTAGAGGGACAGGGGACTACGAGCAGTACTTC. Protein sequence: CSARGTGDYEQYF.

The rearrangement links TRBV5-5 to TRBJ1-1; D might be TRBD1 (6 bases). V lost 4 bases, J lost 1 base, and 14 bases lay in between. The CDR3 covers 15 residues. CDR1 SGHKS and CDR2 YYEKEE come from the germline V gene (reference sequence). CDR3 in DNA: TGTGCCAGCAGCGGGGGCGGGCTGGCGAACACTGAAGCTTTCTTT. Translated, it gives CASSGGGLANTEAFF.

As regards this clonotype: A read error is likely here: a far larger clone is one base away. V and J are TRBV12-3 or TRBV12-4 and TRBJ2-1; unclear D gene. CDR3 length: 15 residues. The V gene lost 6 bases and the J gene lost 9 bases, with 21 bases spanning the gap. The CDR3 protein is CASRPSRNQLREQFF. Here the CDR3 DNA reads TGTGCCAGCAGGCCGAGCAGGAACCAACTTCGTGAGCAGTTCTTC.

Points on this clonotype: A much more abundant neighbour one base away suggests this may be a read error. The chain combines TRBV20-1 with TRBJ2-7, with 10 nucleotides matching TRBD2. Germline V gene sequence: CDR1 DFQATT, CDR2 SNEGSKA (reference sequence). The CDR3 length is 15 residues. V gave up 6 bases and J gave up 4 bases; unmatched junction bases: 12. The CDR3 coding sequence is TGCAGTGCCTCCATCGGGCTAGCGGGAGCTTACGAGCAGTACTTC. Protein: CSASIGLAGAYEQYF.